These T cell receptor beta chains were read from a single sample in a study of shared clonotypes between healthy human individuals. Assay used: immunoSEQ multiplex PCR; TCRdb lists only in-frame clones, some missing. Among some 2.1 million clones, just under 95% were seen once, and the ten largest hold more than 1.5%. Input material: naive CD8+ T cells from PBMCs. The origin of the receptors is a man aged 18 to 30 in good health. Some clones in this sample may be carry-over from other donors' samples. CDR3s include the opening cysteine and the closing phenylalanine or tryptophan. Each record gives: D gene, J gene, clone size, V gene, CDR3 DNA, CDR3 protein. D genes are given only for firm matches. Rows give clone size only sometimes, using once, few, many, or a class for an expanded clone.

>TRBD2|TRBJ2-2|-|TRBV7-9
TGTGCCAGCAGCTTACATTTAGGCGGGAGCAAGGGGGAGCTGTTTTTT
CASSLHLGGSKGELFF
>-|TRBJ1-5|-|TRBV7-2
TGTGCCAGCAGCTTAGGTACTCGGGGCTATAGCAATCAGCCCCAGCATTTT
CASSLGTRGYSNQPQHF
>-|TRBJ2-5|-|TRBV30
TGTGCCTGGAGTGTAGACCAGGGGGAGGCCCAGTACTTC
CAWSVDQGEAQYF
>-|TRBJ2-7|-|TRBV10-3
TGTGCCATCAGTGAGGCCGACTACGAGCAGTACTTC
CAISEADYEQYF
>-|TRBJ2-1|-|TRBV9
TGTGCCAGCAGCCCCTCGCTGAGCTCCTACAATGAGCAGTTCTTC
CASSPSLSSYNEQFF
>-|TRBJ1-5|-|TRBV19
TGTGCCAGTAGTCCAGACGGAGGGATCAATCAGCCCCAGCATTTT
CASSPDGGINQPQHF
>TRBD2|TRBJ2-7|-|TRBV2
TGTGCCAGCAGTACATTAGCGGGGGTCTCCTACGAGCAGTACTTC
CASSTLAGVSYEQYF
>TRBD2|TRBJ2-2|-|TRBV7-6
TGTGCCAGCAGCGAGCGGGAGGGCACCGGGGAGCTGTTTTTT
CASSEREGTGELFF
>-|TRBJ1-2|-|TRBV9
TGTGCCAGCAGGCCACAGGGACTAAACTATGGCTACACCTTC
CASRPQGLNYGYTF
>TRBD2|TRBJ2-3|-|TRBV7-9
TGTGCCAGCGGCGACGGGATAGGGCTAGCGGGATCCACAGATACGCAGTATTTT
CASGDGIGLAGSTDTQYF
>-|TRBJ1-1|-|TRBV28
TGTGCCAGCAGTTTTAGGCTGGCCGTGGACACTGAAGCTTTCTTT
CASSFRLAVDTEAFF
>TRBD2|TRBJ2-7|-|TRBV11-2
TGTGCCAGCAGCTTAGGAGGCGGGAGAGCGAACGAGCAGTACTTC
CASSLGGGRANEQYF
>-|TRBJ1-2|-|TRBV19
TGTGCCAGTCGTCCCCCGGTGTATTATGGCTACACCTTC
CASRPPVYYGYTF
>TRBD1|TRBJ2-7|-|TRBV27
TGTGCCAGCAGTCTGACAGGGCCCTACGAGCAGTACTTC
CASSLTGPYEQYF
>-|TRBJ2-7|-|TRBV27
TGTGCCAGCAGTTCGCTTCGGAAGGCCTACGAGCAGTACTTC
CASSSLRKAYEQYF
>-|TRBJ2-7|-|TRBV7-9
TGTGCCAGCAGCTTAGGCCCAGCAGGGGACGAGCAGTACTTC
CASSLGPAGDEQYF
>-|TRBJ2-1|-|TRBV15
TGTGCCTTGGGGCCCTACAATGAGCAGTTCTTC
CALGPYNEQFF
>-|TRBJ2-1|-|TRBV19
TGTGCCAGTAGTATTAGGCAATGGACTACCTCCTACAATGAGCAGTTCTTC
CASSIRQWTTSYNEQFF
>-|TRBJ1-2|-|TRBV15
TGTGCCACCAGCTCCGGGGGGGATTTGTATGGCTACACCTTC
CATSSGGDLYGYTF
>-|TRBJ1-3|-|TRBV6-5
TGTGCCAGCACGGAAGGAAACACCATATATTTT
CASTEGNTIYF
>-|TRBJ1-4|-|TRBV7-8
TGTGCCAGCAGCTCAGAGGGGACAACTAATGAAAAACTGTTTTTT
CASSSEGTTNEKLFF
>TRBD2|TRBJ2-7|few|TRBV27
TGTGCCAGCAGTTTAGGACTAGCGGGAGGCGAGCAGTACTTC
CASSLGLAGGEQYF
>TRBD2|TRBJ2-3|-|TRBV18
TGTGCCAGCTCACCGGGAATAGCGGGACCGGGGAGCACAGATACGCAGTATTTT
CASSPGIAGPGSTDTQYF
>-|TRBJ1-1|-|TRBV25-1
TGTGCCAGCGCCGAGAACACATGGGGCACTGAAGCTTTCTTT
CASAENTWGTEAFF
>-|TRBJ2-3|-|TRBV14
TGTGCCAGCAGCCAGACCCGCTTCTTGGGAGATACGCAGTATTTT
CASSQTRFLGDTQYF
>-|TRBJ2-7|-|TRBV19
TGTGCCAGTAGTATGGCGGGACACTTCTCCTACGAGCAGTACTTC
CASSMAGHFSYEQYF
>-|TRBJ2-2|-|TRBV27
TGTGCCAGCATGCTTGCCGGGGAGCTGTTTTTT
CASMLAGELFF
>TRBD1|TRBJ2-3|-|TRBV9
TGTGCCAGCAGCGTATCAAGGACAGGGGGCACAGATACGCAGTATTTT
CASSVSRTGGTDTQYF
>-|TRBJ2-5|-|TRBV6-5
TGTGCCAGCAGTCCCCAAGGGGGGGCGGTGGAGACCCAGTACTTC
CASSPQGGAVETQYF
>-|TRBJ1-2|-|TRBV28
TGTGCCAGCAGCACAGGGACCTATGGCTACACCTTC
CASSTGTYGYTF
>-|TRBJ2-7|-|TRBV5-1
TGCGCCAGCAGCTTGATCGAGCCGAGCTACGAGCAGTACTTC
CASSLIEPSYEQYF
>-|TRBJ1-1|-|TRBV4-2
TGTGCCAGCAGCCAAGTCGGGGTAGGCACTGAAGCTTTCTTT
CASSQVGVGTEAFF
>TRBD2|TRBJ2-3|once|TRBV29-1
TGCAGCGTTACAACTATACCGGGACTAGCGGGAGAGGTAGCAGATACGCAGTATTTT
CSVTTIPGLAGEVADTQYF
>TRBD2|TRBJ2-1|-|TRBV29-1
TGCAGCGTTGATGGTAGCGGGTTCCGACTGTACAATGAGCAGTTCTTC
CSVDGSGFRLYNEQFF
>-|TRBJ2-3|-|TRBV4-3
TGCGCCAGCAGCCATCTTAGGGGTGGACTCGCAGAGGCCGATACGCAGTATTTT
CASSHLRGGLAEADTQYF
>-|TRBJ2-7|-|TRBV15
TGTGCCACCAGCAGAGGGCAGGTAGGCGAGCAGTACTTC
CATSRGQVGEQYF
>-|TRBJ1-1|-|TRBV27
TGTGCCAGCAGTTTATCGGCGGGCTCGAACACTGAAGCTTTCTTT
CASSLSAGSNTEAFF
>-|TRBJ1-5|-|TRBV4-2
TGTGCCAGCAGCCAAGATCTCGGCACCACCCGCAATCAGCCCCAGCATTTT
CASSQDLGTTRNQPQHF
>TRBD2|TRBJ2-7|-|TRBV9
TGTGCCAGCAGCGTAGAGGGTAGCGGGATGAACGAGCAGTACTTC
CASSVEGSGMNEQYF
>-|TRBJ2-7|-|TRBV15
TGTGCCACCAGCAAAACGGGGAACGGCTACGAGCAGTACTTC
CATSKTGNGYEQYF
>-|TRBJ2-7|-|TRBV5-4
TGTGCCAGCAGCCGAGGAGGGGGCGAGCAGTACTTC
CASSRGGGEQYF
>TRBD1|TRBJ1-2|-|TRBV19
TGTGCCAGTAGTTGGACAGGGGGCGTCTATGGCTACACCTTC
CASSWTGGVYGYTF